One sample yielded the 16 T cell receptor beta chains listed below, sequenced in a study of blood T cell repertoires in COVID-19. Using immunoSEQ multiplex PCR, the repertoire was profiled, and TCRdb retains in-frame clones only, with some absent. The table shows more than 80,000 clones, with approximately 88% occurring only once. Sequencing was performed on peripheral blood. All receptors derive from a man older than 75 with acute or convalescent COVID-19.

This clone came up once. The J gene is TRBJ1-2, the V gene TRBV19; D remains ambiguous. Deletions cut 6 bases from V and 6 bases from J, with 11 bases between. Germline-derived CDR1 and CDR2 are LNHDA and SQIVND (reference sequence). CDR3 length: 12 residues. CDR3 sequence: CASRRATHGYTF. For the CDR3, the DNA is TGTGCCAGTAGGCGGGCCACCCATGGCTACACCTTC.

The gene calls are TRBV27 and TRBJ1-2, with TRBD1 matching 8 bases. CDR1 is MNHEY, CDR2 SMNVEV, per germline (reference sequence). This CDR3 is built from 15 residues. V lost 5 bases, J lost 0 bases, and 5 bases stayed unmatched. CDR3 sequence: CASSRGTGANYGYTF. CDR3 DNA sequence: TGTGCCAGCAGTCGGGGGACAGGTGCTAACTATGGCTACACCTTC.

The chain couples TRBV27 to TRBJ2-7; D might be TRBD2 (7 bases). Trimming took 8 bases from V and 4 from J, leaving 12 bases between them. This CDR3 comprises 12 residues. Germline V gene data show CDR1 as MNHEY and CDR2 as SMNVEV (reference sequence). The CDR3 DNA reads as TGTGCCAGCGGGGGGGCAGTGTACGAGCAGTACTTC. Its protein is CASGGAVYEQYF.

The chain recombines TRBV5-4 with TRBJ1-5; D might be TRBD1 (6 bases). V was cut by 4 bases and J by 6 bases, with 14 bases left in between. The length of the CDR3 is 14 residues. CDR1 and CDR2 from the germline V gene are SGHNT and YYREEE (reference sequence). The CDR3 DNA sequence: TGTGCCAGCAGCGAAGGGGGGGAGCCTCAGCCCCAGCATTTT. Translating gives CASSEGGEPQPQHF.

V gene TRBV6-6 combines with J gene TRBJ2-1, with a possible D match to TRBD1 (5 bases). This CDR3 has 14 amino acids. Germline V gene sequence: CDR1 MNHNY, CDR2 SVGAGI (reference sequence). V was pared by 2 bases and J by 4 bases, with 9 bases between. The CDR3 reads CASSYQGVYNEQFF. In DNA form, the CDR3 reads TGTGCCAGCAGTTACCAAGGGGTTTACAATGAGCAGTTCTTC.

CDR3 nucleotides: TGTGCCATCAGCTATTCGACAGGGGTGGAAGGGAACACTGAAGCTTTCTTT. Translating gives CAISYSTGVEGNTEAFF. The chain carries TRBV10-3 and TRBJ1-1; 8 positions agree with TRBD1. There are 17 residues in the CDR3. Germline loops: CDR1 ENHRY, CDR2 SYGVKD. V lost 6 bases and J lost 1; bases outside the gene matches: 13.

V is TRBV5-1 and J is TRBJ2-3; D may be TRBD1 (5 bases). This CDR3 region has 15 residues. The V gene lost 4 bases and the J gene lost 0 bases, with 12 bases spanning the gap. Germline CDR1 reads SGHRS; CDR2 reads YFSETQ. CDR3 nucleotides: TGCGCCAGCAGCAACGACAGCCCTAGCACAGATACGCAGTATTTT. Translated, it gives CASSNDSPSTDTQYF.

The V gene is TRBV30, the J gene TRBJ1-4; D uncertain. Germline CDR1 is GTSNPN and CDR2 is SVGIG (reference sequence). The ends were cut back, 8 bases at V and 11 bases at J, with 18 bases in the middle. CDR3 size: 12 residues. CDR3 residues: CARTEGIGKLFF. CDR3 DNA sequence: TGTGCCCGAACCGAGGGAATTGGGAAACTGTTTTTT.

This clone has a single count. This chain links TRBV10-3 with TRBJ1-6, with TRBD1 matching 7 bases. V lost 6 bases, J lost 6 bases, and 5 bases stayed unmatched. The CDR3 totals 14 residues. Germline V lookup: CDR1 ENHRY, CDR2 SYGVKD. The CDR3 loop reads CAIRDRELNSPLHF. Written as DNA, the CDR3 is TGTGCCATCAGAGACAGGGAGCTTAATTCACCCCTCCACTTT.

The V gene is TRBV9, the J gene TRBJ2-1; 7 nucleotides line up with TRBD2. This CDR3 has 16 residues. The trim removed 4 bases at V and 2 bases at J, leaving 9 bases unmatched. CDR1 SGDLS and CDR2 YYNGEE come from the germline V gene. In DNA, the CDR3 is TGTGCCAGCAGCTTACCGAGCGGGGTAACCTACAATGAGCAGTTCTTC. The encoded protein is CASSLPSGVTYNEQFF.

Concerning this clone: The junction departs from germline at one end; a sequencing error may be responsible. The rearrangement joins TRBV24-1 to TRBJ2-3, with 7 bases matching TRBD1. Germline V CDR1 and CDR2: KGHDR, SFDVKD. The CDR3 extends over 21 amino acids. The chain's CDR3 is CATSAPAGTDPPTLFSDTQYF. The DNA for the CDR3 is TGTGCCACCAGTGCCCCCGCCGGGACAGACCCACCGACCCTCTTTTCAGACACGCAGTATTTT.

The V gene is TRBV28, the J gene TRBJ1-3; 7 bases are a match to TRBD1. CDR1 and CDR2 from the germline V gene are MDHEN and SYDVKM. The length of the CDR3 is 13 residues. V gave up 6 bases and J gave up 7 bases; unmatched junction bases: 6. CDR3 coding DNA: TGTGCCAGCAGCCCGGGACAGCCGAACACCATATATTTT. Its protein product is CASSPGQPNTIYF.

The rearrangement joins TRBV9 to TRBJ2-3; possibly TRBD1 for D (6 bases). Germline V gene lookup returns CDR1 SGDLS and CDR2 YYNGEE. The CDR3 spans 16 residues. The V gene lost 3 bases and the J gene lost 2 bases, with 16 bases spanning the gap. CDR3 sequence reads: CASSEGTTFYTDTQYF. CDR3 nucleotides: TGTGCCAGCAGCGAGGGGACAACCTTCTACACAGATACGCAGTATTTT.

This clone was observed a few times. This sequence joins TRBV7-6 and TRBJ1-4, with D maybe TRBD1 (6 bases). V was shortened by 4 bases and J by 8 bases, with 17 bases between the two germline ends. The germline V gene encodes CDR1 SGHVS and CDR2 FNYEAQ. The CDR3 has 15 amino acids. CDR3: CASSYNTGSGEKLFF. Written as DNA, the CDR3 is TGTGCCAGCAGCTACAATACAGGGAGTGGGGAAAAACTGTTTTTT.

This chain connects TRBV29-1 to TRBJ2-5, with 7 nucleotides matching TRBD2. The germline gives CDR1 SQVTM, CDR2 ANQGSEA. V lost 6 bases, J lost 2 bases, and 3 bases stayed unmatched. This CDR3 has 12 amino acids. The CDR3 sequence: CSVVGLQETQYF. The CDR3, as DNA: TGCAGCGTCGTGGGACTACAAGAGACCCAGTACTTC.

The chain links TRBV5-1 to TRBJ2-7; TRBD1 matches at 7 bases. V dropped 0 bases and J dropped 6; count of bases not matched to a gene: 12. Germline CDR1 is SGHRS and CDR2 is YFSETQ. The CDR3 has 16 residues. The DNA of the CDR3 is TGCGCCAGCAGCTTGGAGGGCAGGACAGGCCTGAGCGAGCAGTACTTC. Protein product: CASSLEGRTGLSEQYF.